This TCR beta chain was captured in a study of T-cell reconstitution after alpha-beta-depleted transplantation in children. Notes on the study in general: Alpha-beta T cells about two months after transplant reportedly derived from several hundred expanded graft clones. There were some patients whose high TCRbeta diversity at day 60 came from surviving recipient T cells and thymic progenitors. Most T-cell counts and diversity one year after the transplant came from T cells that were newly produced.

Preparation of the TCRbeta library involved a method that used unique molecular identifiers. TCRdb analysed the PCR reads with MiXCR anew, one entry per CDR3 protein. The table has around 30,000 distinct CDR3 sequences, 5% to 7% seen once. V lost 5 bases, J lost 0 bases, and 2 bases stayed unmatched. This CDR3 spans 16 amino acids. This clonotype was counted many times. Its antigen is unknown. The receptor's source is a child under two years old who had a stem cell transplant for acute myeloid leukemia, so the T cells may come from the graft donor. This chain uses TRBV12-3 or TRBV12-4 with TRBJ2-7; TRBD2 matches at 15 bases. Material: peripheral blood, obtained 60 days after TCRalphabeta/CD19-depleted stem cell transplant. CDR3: CASSGTSGRSSYEQYF. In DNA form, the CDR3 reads TGTGCCAGCAGTGGGACTAGCGGGAGGTCCTCCTACGAGCAGTACTTC.